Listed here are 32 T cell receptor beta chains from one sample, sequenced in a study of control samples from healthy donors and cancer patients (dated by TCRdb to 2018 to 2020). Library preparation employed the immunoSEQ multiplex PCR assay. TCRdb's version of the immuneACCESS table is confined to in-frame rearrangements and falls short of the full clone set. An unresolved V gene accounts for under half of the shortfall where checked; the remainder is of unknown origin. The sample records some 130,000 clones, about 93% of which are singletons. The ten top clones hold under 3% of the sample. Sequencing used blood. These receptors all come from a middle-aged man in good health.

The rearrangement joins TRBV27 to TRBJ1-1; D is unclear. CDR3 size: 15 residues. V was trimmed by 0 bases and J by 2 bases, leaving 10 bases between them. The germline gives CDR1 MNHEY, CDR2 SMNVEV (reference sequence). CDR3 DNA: TGTGCCAGCAGTTTATCGGCGAGTAGTAACACTGAAGCTTTCTTT. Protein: CASSLSASSNTEAFF.

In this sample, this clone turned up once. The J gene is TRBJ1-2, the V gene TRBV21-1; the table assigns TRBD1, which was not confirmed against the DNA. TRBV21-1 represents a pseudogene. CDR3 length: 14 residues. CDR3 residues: CASRTWTGYSGYTF. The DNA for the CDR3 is TGTGCCAGCCGGACTTGGACAGGGTACTCTGGCTACACCTTC.

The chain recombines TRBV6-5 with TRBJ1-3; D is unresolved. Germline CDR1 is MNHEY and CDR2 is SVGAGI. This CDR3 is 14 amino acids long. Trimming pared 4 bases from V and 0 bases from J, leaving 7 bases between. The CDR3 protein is CASSSSDSGNTIYF. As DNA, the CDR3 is TGTGCCAGCAGTTCGTCGGACTCTGGAAACACCATATATTTT.

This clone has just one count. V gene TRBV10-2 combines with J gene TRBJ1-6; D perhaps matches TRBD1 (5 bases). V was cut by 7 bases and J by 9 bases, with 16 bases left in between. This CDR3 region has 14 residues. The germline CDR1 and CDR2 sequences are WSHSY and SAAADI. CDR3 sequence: CASNGGDRSSPLHF. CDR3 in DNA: TGCGCCAGCAACGGAGGGGATCGGAGTTCACCCCTCCACTTT.

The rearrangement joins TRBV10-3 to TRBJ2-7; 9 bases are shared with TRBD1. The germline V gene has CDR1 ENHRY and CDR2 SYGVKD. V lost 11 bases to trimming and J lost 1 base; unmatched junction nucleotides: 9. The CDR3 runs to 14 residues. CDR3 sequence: CAVGRTGASYEQYF. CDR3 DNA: TGTGCCGTAGGGCGGACAGGGGCGTCCTACGAGCAGTACTTC.

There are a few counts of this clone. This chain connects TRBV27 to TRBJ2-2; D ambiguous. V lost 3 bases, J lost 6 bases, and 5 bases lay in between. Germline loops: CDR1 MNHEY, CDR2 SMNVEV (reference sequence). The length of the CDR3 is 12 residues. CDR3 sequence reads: CASSFGSGELFF. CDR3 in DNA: TGTGCCAGCAGTTTCGGTTCCGGGGAGCTGTTTTTT.

CDR3 nucleotides: TGTGCCAGCTCGCCCGGCGGGGGTAACTATGGCTACACCTTC. It specifies CASSPGGGNYGYTF. This rearrangement joins TRBV18 to TRBJ1-2, with D maybe TRBD1 (5 bases). Between the trimmed V and J ends, which lost 6 bases and 1 base, there was a span of 12 bases. CDR3 length: 14 residues. The germline V gene has CDR1 KGHSH and CDR2 LQKENI.

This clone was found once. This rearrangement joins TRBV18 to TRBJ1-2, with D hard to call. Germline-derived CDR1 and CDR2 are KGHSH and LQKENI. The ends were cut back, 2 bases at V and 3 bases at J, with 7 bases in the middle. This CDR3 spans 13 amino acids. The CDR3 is CASSPGSDYGYTF. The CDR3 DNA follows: TGTGCCAGCTCACCAGGGTCGGACTATGGCTACACCTTC. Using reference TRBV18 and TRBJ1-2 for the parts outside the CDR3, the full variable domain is NAGVMQNPRHLVRRRGQEARLRCSPMKGHSHVYWYRQLPEEGLKFMVYLQKENIIDESGMPKERFSAEFPKEGPSILRIQQVVRGDSAAYFCASSPGSDYGYTFGSGTRLTVV.

The CDR3 DNA follows: TGCGCCAGCAGCTTGGCTCCAGGGGGAGAGACCCAGTACTTC. The encoded protein is CASSLAPGGETQYF. V gene TRBV5-1 combines with J gene TRBJ2-5, with TRBD1 matching over 7 bases. The CDR3 has 14 amino acids. Trimming cost V 0 bases and J 4 bases; bases outside gene matches: 3. The germline V gene has CDR1 SGHRS and CDR2 YFSETQ.

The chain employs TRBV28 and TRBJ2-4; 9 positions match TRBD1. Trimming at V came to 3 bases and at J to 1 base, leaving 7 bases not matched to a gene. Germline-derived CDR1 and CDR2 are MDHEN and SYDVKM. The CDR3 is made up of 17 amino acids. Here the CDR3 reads CASSFSGTGWAKNIQYF. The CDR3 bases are TGTGCCAGCAGTTTCTCCGGGACAGGGTGGGCCAAAAACATTCAGTACTTC. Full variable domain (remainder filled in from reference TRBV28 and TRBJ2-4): DVKVTQSSRYLVKRTGEKVFLECVQDMDHENMFWYRQDPGLGLRLIYFSYDVKMKEKGDIPEGYSVSREKKERFSLILESASTNQTSMYLCASSFSGTGWAKNIQYFGAGTRLSVL.

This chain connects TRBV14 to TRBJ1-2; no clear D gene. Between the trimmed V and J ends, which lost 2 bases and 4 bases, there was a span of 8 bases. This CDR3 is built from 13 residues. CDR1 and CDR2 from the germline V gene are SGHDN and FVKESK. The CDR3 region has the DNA TGTGCCAGCAGCCAAACATACCGCTATGGCTACACCTTC. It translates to CASSQTYRYGYTF.

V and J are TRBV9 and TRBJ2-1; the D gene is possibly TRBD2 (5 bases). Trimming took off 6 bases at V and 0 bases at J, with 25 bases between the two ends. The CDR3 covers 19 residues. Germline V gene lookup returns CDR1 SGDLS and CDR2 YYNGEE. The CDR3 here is CASKGASSPPLSSYNEQFF. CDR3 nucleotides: TGTGCCAGCAAGGGAGCAAGCTCACCCCCCTTAAGCTCCTACAATGAGCAGTTCTTC.

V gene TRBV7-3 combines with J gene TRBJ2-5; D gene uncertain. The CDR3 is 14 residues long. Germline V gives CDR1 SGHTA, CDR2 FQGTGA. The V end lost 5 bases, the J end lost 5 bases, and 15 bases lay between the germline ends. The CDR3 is CASSPQADLETQYF. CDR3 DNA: TGTGCCAGCAGCCCCCAGGCGGATCTGGAGACCCAGTACTTC.

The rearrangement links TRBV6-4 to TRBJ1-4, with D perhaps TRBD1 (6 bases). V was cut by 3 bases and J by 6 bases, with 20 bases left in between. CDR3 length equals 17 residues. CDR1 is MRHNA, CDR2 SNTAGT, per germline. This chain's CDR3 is CASSDQDSHQLDEKLFF. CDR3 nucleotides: TGTGCCAGCAGTGATCAGGACAGTCACCAACTGGATGAAAAACTGTTTTTT.

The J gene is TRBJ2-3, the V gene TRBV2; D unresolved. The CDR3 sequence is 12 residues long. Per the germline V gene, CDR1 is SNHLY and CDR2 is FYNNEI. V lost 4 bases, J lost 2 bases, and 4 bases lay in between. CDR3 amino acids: CASSVITDTQYF. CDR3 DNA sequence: TGTGCCAGCAGTGTCATCACAGATACGCAGTATTTT.

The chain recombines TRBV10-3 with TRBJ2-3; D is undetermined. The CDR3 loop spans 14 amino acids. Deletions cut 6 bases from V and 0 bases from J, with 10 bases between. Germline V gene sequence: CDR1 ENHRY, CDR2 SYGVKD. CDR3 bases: TGTGCCATCAGCGACCCTACTAGCACAGATACGCAGTATTTT. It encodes CAISDPTSTDTQYF.

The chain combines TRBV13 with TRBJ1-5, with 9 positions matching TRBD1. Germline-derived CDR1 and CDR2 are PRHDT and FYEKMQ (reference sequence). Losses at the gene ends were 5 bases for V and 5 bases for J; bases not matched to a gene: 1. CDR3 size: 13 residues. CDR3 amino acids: CASSTGGHQPQHF. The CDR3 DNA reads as TGTGCCAGCAGCACAGGGGGCCATCAGCCCCAGCATTTT.

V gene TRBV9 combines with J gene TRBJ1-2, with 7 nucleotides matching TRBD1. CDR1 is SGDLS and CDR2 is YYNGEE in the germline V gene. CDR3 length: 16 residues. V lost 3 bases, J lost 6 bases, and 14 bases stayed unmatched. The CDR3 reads CASSAGSTGNSHGYTF. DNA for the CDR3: TGTGCCAGCAGCGCCGGATCGACAGGGAATAGCCATGGCTACACCTTC.

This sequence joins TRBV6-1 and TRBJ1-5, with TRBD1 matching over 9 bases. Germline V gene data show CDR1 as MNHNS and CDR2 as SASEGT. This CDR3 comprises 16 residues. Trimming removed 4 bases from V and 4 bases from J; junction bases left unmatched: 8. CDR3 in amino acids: CASSGEQGARNQPQHF. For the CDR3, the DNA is TGTGCCAGCAGTGGAGAACAGGGGGCGCGGAATCAGCCCCAGCATTTT.

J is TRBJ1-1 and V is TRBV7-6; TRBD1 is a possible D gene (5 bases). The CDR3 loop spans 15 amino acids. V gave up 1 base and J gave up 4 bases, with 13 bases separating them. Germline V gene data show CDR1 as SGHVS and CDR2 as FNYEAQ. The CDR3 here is CASSLGLGLVTEAFF. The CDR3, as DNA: TGTGCCAGCAGCTTAGGACTGGGGCTTGTCACTGAAGCTTTCTTT.

CDR3 sequence (DNA): TGTGCCAGCAGCTCGTCTGGAACCGGGGAGCTGTTTTTT. Protein: CASSSSGTGELFF. The chain joins TRBV6-4 to TRBJ2-2; D is undetermined. This CDR3 comprises 13 residues. Trimming took 6 bases from V and 5 from J, leaving 10 bases between them. Germline CDR1 and CDR2: MRHNA and SNTAGT.

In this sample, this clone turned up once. CDR3 loop: CASGTGQSSYEQYF. Here the CDR3 DNA reads TGCGCCAGCGGAACAGGACAGAGCTCCTACGAGCAGTACTTC. The chain couples TRBV23-1 to TRBJ2-7; TRBD1 might be the D (6 bases). TRBV23-1 is an ORF, with its function uncertain. V was pared by 8 bases and J by 0 bases, with 14 bases between. CDR3 size: 14 residues.

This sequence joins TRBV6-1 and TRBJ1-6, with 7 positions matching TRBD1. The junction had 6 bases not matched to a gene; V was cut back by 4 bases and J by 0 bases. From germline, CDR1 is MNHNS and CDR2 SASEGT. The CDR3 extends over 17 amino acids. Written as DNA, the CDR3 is TGTGCCAGCAGTGTAAACAGGGGTAGCTCCTATAATTCACCCCTCCACTTT. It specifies CASSVNRGSSYNSPLHF.

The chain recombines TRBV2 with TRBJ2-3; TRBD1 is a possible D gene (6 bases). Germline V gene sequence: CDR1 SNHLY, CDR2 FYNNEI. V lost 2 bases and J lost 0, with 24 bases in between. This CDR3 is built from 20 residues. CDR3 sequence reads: CASSERSRGVGTRSTDTQYF. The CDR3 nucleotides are TGTGCCAGCAGTGAACGGTCAAGGGGTGTGGGGACACGCAGCACAGATACGCAGTATTTT.

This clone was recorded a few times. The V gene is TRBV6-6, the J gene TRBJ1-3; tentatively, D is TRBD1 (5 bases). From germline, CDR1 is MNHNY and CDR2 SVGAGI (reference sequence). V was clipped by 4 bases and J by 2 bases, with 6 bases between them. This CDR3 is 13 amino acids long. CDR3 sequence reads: CASSWGPGNTIYF. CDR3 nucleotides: TGTGCCAGCAGTTGGGGCCCTGGAAACACCATATATTTT.

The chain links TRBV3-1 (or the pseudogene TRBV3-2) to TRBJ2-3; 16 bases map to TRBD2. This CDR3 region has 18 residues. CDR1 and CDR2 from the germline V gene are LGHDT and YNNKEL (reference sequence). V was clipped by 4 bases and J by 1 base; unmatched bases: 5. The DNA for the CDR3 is TGTGCCAGCAGCCGGGGGACTAGCGGGGGGGCCGGCACAGATACGCAGTATTTT. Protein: CASSRGTSGGAGTDTQYF.

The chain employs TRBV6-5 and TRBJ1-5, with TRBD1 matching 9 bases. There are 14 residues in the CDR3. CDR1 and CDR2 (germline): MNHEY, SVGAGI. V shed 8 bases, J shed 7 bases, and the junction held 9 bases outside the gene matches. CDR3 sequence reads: CASGRQGVHQPQHF. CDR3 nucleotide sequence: TGTGCCAGCGGACGACAGGGGGTTCACCAGCCCCAGCATTTT.

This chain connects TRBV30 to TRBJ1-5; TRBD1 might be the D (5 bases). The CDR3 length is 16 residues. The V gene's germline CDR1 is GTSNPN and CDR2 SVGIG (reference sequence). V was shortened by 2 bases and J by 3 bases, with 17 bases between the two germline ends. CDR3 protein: CAWSWGRTESNQPQHF. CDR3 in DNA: TGTGCCTGGAGTTGGGGACGGACGGAATCCAATCAGCCCCAGCATTTT.

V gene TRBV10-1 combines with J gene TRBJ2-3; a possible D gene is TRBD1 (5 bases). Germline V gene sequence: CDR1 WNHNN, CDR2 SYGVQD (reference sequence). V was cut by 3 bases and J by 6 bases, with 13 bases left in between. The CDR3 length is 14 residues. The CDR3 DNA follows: TGCGCCAGCAGTGACGTGCAGGGTGCTGATACGCAGTATTTT. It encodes CASSDVQGADTQYF.

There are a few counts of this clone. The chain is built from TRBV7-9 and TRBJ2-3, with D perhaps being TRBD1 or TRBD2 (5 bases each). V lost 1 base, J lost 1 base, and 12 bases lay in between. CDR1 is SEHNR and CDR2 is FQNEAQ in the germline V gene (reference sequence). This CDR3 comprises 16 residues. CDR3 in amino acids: CASSLGQGERTDTQYF. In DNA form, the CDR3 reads TGTGCCAGCAGCTTAGGCCAGGGAGAACGCACAGATACGCAGTATTTT.

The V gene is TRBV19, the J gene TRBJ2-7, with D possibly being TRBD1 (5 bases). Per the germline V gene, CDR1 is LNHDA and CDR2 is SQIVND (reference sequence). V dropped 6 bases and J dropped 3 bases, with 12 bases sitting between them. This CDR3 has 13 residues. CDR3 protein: CASSPGSRYEQYF. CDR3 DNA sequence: TGTGCCAGTAGCCCAGGGTCTCGCTACGAGCAGTACTTC.

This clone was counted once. The CDR3 loop is CASSLGTGGYTF. CDR3 coding DNA: TGTGCCAGCAGTTTGGGGACAGGTGGCTACACCTTC. The chain uses TRBV6-6 and TRBJ1-2; 8 bases are a match to TRBD1. This CDR3 has 12 residues. V trimming: 4 bases; J trimming: 7 bases; junction bases outside the gene matches: 2. The germline gives CDR1 MNHNY, CDR2 SVGAGI (reference sequence).